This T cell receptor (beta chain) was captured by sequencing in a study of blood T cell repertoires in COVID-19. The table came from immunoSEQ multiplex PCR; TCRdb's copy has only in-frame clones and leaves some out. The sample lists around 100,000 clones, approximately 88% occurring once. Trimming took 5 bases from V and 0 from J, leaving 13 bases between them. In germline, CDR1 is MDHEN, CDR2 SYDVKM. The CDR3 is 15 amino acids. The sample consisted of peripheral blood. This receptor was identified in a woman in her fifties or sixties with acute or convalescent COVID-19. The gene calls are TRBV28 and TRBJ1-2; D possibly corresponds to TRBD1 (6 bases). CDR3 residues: CASSIRDIANYGYTF. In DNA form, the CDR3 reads TGTGCCAGCAGTATCCGGGACATAGCTAACTATGGCTACACCTTC.